This TCR beta chain came from a study of blood T cell repertoires in COVID-19. Germline CDR1 reads GTSNPN; CDR2 reads SVGIG (reference sequence). The V segment lost 3 bases and the J segment 0 bases; nucleotides outside the gene matches: 6. The CDR3 runs 16 residues. Original processing notes: Reference gene primer amplification gave nucleated cell count estimates. Profiling relied on immunoSEQ multiplex PCR, and the TCRdb table lists in-frame clones only, not all of them. That table supplies the V and J calls and clone size; D and trimming were determined from the DNA. This sample has around 100,000 clones; roughly 83% occur once, and the top ten carry 15% to 20%. This clone counts as medium-sized.

What was sequenced was peripheral blood. The TCR originated in a woman aged 60-75 years with acute or convalescent COVID-19. The rearrangement uses TRBV30 and TRBJ1-3; 9 bases agree with TRBD1. The CDR3 DNA follows: TGTGCCTGGAGGCGGGACAGGGCTAGCTCTGGAAACACCATATATTTT. Its translation: CAWRRDRASSGNTIYF.